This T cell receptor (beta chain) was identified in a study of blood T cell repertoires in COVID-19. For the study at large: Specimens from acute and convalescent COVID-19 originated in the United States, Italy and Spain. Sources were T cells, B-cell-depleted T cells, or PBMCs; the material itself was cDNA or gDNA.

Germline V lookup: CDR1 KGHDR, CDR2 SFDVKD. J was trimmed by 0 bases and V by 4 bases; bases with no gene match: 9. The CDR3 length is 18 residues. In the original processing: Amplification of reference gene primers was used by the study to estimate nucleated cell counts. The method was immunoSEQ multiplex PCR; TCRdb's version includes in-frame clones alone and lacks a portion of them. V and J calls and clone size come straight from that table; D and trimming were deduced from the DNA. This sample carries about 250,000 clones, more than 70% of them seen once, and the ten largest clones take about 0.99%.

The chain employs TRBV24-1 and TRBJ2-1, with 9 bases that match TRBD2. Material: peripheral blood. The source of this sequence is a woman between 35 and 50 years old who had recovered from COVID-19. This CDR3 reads CATSDASGRSSSYNEQFF. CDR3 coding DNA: TGTGCCACCAGTGACGCAAGCGGGAGGTCTAGCTCCTACAATGAGCAGTTCTTC.